These 13 T cell receptor beta chains share one sample of origin, sequenced in a study of blood T cell repertoires in COVID-19. Method: immunoSEQ multiplex PCR; TCRdb's copy keeps in-frame clones and lacks some. The profile shows 250,000 to 300,000 clones, around four fifths of them singletons. The sequenced material came from peripheral blood. These receptors came from a man aged 80 or over with acute or convalescent COVID-19.

This clone was detected only a few times. The chain is built from TRBV4-1 and TRBJ2-2, with TRBD2 matching over 10 bases. The ends lost 4 bases at V and 5 bases at J; junction bases unmatched: 4. Germline V gene sequence: CDR1 MGHRA, CDR2 YSYEKL. CDR3 length equals 15 residues. The CDR3: CASSPGLARTGELFF. In nucleotides, the CDR3 is TGCGCCAGCAGCCCGGGACTAGCGAGAACCGGGGAGCTGTTTTTT.

In its sample, this clone was seen a few times. This chain uses TRBV5-1 with TRBJ2-2, with no clear D. V dropped 4 bases and J dropped 0 bases, with 16 bases sitting between them. The CDR3 loop spans 17 amino acids. Germline-derived CDR1 and CDR2 are SGHRS and YFSETQ. CDR3 protein: CASSPWAATANTGELFF. In DNA, the CDR3 is TGCGCCAGCAGCCCCTGGGCTGCAACTGCGAACACCGGGGAGCTGTTTTTT.

The V and J genes are TRBV5-1 and TRBJ1-3; maybe TRBD1 (6 bases). CDR1 SGHRS and CDR2 YFSETQ come from the germline V gene. The CDR3 sequence is 17 residues long. V was pared by 4 bases and J by 1 base, with 18 bases between. For the CDR3, the DNA is TGCGCCAGCAGCGGGGGCATGGGGGCGAAGTCTGGAAACACCATATATTTT. It translates to CASSGGMGAKSGNTIYF.

J is TRBJ1-2 and V is TRBV2; 7 bases line up with TRBD1. CDR1 and CDR2 (germline): SNHLY, FYNNEI. V lost 6 bases, J lost 6 bases, and 7 bases stayed unmatched. The CDR3 is 13 amino acids. CDR3 sequence: CASSRQGKDGYTF. CDR3 DNA: TGTGCCAGCAGCCGACAGGGAAAGGATGGCTACACCTTC.

This clone appeared a few times. This sequence joins TRBV16 and TRBJ2-2; D uncertain. V was shortened by 2 bases and J by 5 bases, with 12 bases between the two germline ends. The CDR3 consists of 15 residues. Germline CDR1 is KGHSY and CDR2 is FQNENV. CDR3 nucleotides: TGTGCCAGCAGCCAAGCAGAGGTATATACCGGGGAGCTGTTTTTT. Translated, it gives CASSQAEVYTGELFF. The full variable domain, its missing parts supplied by reference TRBV16 and TRBJ2-2, is GEEVAQTPKHLVRGEGQKAKLYCAPIKGHSYVFWYQQVLKNEFKFLISFQNENVFDETGMPKERFSAKCLPNSPCSLEIQATKLEDSAVYFCASSQAEVYTGELFFGEGSRLTVL.

The gene calls are TRBV5-6 and TRBJ2-7, with 7 bases identical to TRBD1. Unmatched junction bases numbered 6, after V lost 1 base and J lost 2 bases. Germline CDR1 and CDR2: SGHDT and YYEEEE. This CDR3 comprises 15 residues. Here the CDR3 DNA reads TGTGCCAGCAGCTTGAGATCGACAGGGCCCTACGAGCAGTACTTC. Encoded protein: CASSLRSTGPYEQYF.

V and J are TRBV5-4 and TRBJ2-1; tentative D call: TRBD1 (5 bases). The V end was cut by 4 bases, the J end by 10 bases, with 15 bases between. The CDR3 totals 13 residues. CDR1 and CDR2 from the germline V gene are SGHNT and YYREEE (reference sequence). CDR3 amino acids: CASSPRTNPEQFF. CDR3 DNA: TGTGCCAGCAGCCCCAGGACAAACCCAGAGCAGTTCTTC.

This clone was detected a few times. The chain links TRBV5-4 to TRBJ2-7; no reliable D call. Trimming cost V 0 bases and J 0 bases, with 7 bases left between them. There are 14 residues in the CDR3. Germline CDR1 SGHNT, CDR2 YYREEE (reference sequence). CDR3 sequence (DNA): TGTGCCAGCAGCTTGGATCCGAGCTCCTACGAGCAGTACTTC. This sequence encodes CASSLDPSSYEQYF.

V usage is TRBV6-5 and J usage is TRBJ1-2; 7 nucleotides line up with TRBD1. This CDR3 spans 15 amino acids. The junction had 7 bases not matched to a gene; V was cut back by 2 bases and J by 4 bases. Germline V CDR1 and CDR2: MNHEY, SVGAGI. CDR3 residues: CASSYATGSAYGYTF. In DNA form, the CDR3 reads TGTGCCAGCAGTTACGCGACAGGGTCGGCCTATGGCTACACCTTC.

The rearrangement links TRBV18 to TRBJ2-7, with TRBD1 matching over 8 bases. Germline-derived CDR1 and CDR2 are KGHSH and LQKENI. Losses at the gene ends were 3 bases for V and 6 bases for J; bases not matched to a gene: 7. The CDR3 extends over 14 amino acids. CDR3 in DNA: TGTGCCAGCTCACCGATGGACAGGGTGGCCGAGCAGTACTTC. It translates to CASSPMDRVAEQYF.

The chain couples TRBV25-1 to TRBJ1-1; TRBD1 might be the D (5 bases). V lost 3 bases and J 3 bases, leaving 17 bases between the germline ends. The CDR3 consists of 16 residues. Germline V CDR1 and CDR2: MGHDK, SYGVNS. CDR3 residues: CASSDREGPKDTEAFF. The CDR3 DNA reads as TGTGCCAGCAGTGACAGGGAGGGTCCTAAGGACACTGAAGCTTTCTTT.

In its sample, this clone was seen a few times. V usage is TRBV3-1 (or the pseudogene TRBV3-2) and J usage is TRBJ2-1; 10 bases are shared with TRBD1. CDR3 size: 16 residues. The V segment lost 1 base and the J segment 7 bases; nucleotides outside the gene matches: 7. Germline lookup yields CDR1 LGHDT and CDR2 YNNKEL (reference sequence). CDR3 nucleotides: TGTGCCAGCAGCCAAGTCGGGGACAGGGGTCGGAATGAGCAGTTCTTC. Protein sequence: CASSQVGDRGRNEQFF.

This chain joins TRBV5-4 and TRBJ2-5, with D perhaps matching TRBD1 (8 bases). V was clipped by 4 bases and J by 2 bases, with 15 bases between them. Germline loops: CDR1 SGHNT, CDR2 YYREEE (reference sequence). This CDR3 comprises 15 residues. CDR3 in DNA: TGTGCCAGCAGCGCCGGACAGGGACTACAAGAGACCCAGTACTTC. Translating it yields CASSAGQGLQETQYF.